The next 17 T cell receptor beta chains were all read from a single sample in a study of T cell repertoires in cytomegalovirus infection. TCRdb reprocessed the reads via MiXCR and lists one record per CDR3 protein. The sample records around 740,000 distinct CDR3 sequences, approximately 34% being singletons. Source material: PBMCs. The receptors shown here come from a human donor in good health (CMV status not recorded). Some clones in this sample may be carry-over from other donors' samples.

The genes are TRBV5-4 and TRBJ2-7; a weak D match, TRBD2 (5 bases). The CDR3 extends over 16 amino acids. Germline CDR1 reads SGHNT; CDR2 reads YYREEE (reference sequence). Deletions cut 0 bases from V and 5 bases from J, with 18 bases between. The CDR3, as DNA: TGTGCCAGCAGCTTGGTAGGGTCGGGGAACTGGGACGAGCAGTACTTC. Protein product: CASSLVGSGNWDEQYF.

This clonotype was picked up a small number of times. The J gene is TRBJ1-1, the V gene TRBV27; the D is unclear. Germline assignment: CDR1 MNHEY and CDR2 SMNVEV (reference sequence). V was clipped by 3 bases and J by 1 base, with 12 bases between them. The length of the CDR3 is 15 residues. The CDR3 sequence: CASSLRTPRNTEAFF. CDR3 DNA: TGTGCCAGCAGTTTGCGGACTCCAAGGAACACTGAAGCTTTCTTT.

The chain combines TRBV19 with TRBJ2-1, with D possibly TRBD2 on 6 matching bases. The CDR3 covers 13 residues. Germline values: CDR1 LNHDA, CDR2 SQIVND (reference sequence). V dropped 7 bases and J dropped 3 bases, with 10 bases sitting between them. CDR3 DNA: TGTGCCAGTATAGGGGAGGTCTACAATGAGCAGTTCTTC. Residues: CASIGEVYNEQFF.

The rearrangement uses TRBV28 and TRBJ1-2, with 7 bases aligning to TRBD1. The CDR3 sequence is 16 residues long. Losses at the gene ends were 5 bases for V and 4 bases for J; bases not matched to a gene: 13. CDR1 and CDR2 (germline): MDHEN, SYDVKM. Here the CDR3 reads CASSRRGAGGIYGYTF. As DNA, the CDR3 is TGTGCCAGCAGTCGGCGGGGGGCAGGGGGAATCTATGGCTACACCTTC.

The chain has TRBV19 and TRBJ2-1, with a weak D call TRBD1 (5 bases). Trimming removed 6 bases at V and 0 bases at J, with 12 bases between. In germline, CDR1 is LNHDA, CDR2 SQIVND (reference sequence). The CDR3 runs 15 residues. CDR3 loop: CASSPTDISYNEQFF. The CDR3 bases are TGTGCCAGTAGCCCGACAGACATCTCCTACAATGAGCAGTTCTTC.

This clonotype occurred a few times. This sequence joins TRBV19 and TRBJ2-1; D unclear. Germline V gene lookup returns CDR1 LNHDA and CDR2 SQIVND (reference sequence). The CDR3 spans 15 residues. Deletions cut 4 bases from V and 6 bases from J, with 16 bases between. CDR3 DNA sequence: TGTGCCAGTAGTACGGGTGACGACTGGATCAATGAGCAGTTCTTC. Translating gives CASSTGDDWINEQFF. Full variable domain (missing parts from reference TRBV19 and TRBJ2-1): DGGITQSPKYLFRKEGQNVTLSCEQNLNHDAMYWYRQDPGQGLRLIYYSQIVNDFQKGDIAEGYSVSREKKESFPLTVTSAQKNPTAFYLCASSTGDDWINEQFFGPGTRLTVL.

The chain couples TRBV12-3 or TRBV12-4 to TRBJ2-2; no definite D call. This CDR3 has 13 residues. The V gene lost 5 bases and the J gene lost 4 bases, with 8 bases spanning the gap. DNA for the CDR3: TGTGCCAGCAGTGACCATTTCACCGGGGAGCTGTTTTTT. Translated, it gives CASSDHFTGELFF.

This chain uses TRBV7-2 with TRBJ2-7; 7 bases match TRBD2. The trim removed 5 bases at V and 2 bases at J, leaving 9 bases unmatched. Germline V gene lookup returns CDR1 SGHTA and CDR2 FQGNSA. The CDR3 contains 15 residues. The CDR3 region has the DNA TGTGCCAGCAGCCCACCAGGGACTAATACCTACGAGCAGTACTTC. Encoded protein: CASSPPGTNTYEQYF.

The rearrangement joins TRBV24-1 to TRBJ1-5; weak D call: TRBD1 (5 bases). Trimming pared 9 bases from V and 0 bases from J, leaving 20 bases between. Germline V CDR1 and CDR2: KGHDR, SFDVKD. The CDR3 consists of 17 residues. The DNA of the CDR3 is TGTGCCACCTTCGTTGCGGTAGGGGATTATAGCAATCAGCCCCAGCATTTT. This translates into CATFVAVGDYSNQPQHF.

Details on this clonotype: One end of the junction varies from germline; a read error may be responsible. The V gene is TRBV7-9, the J gene TRBJ1-1; possible D gene TRBD1, 6 bases. CDR3 length: 14 residues. Germline V lookup: CDR1 SEHNR, CDR2 FQNEAQ (reference sequence). DNA for the CDR3: TGTGCCAGCAGCTTAGTGTCTGGGACAACGAACACGATCTTT. Translation: CASSLVSGTTNTIF.

The chain carries TRBV10-2 and TRBJ2-4; unclear D gene. Trimming shortened V by 0 bases and J by 9 bases, and 3 bases separated the two germline ends. This CDR3 comprises 11 residues. The germline V gene encodes CDR1 WSHSY and CDR2 SAAADI. The CDR3 here is CASSESVIQYF. CDR3 nucleotide sequence: TGCGCCAGCAGTGAGTCGGTCATTCAGTACTTC.

This rearrangement joins TRBV12-3 or TRBV12-4 to TRBJ1-3, with D maybe TRBD1 (5 bases). The CDR3 length is 14 residues. Trimming shortened V by 6 bases and J by 0 bases, and 9 bases separated the two germline ends. The CDR3 sequence: CASRPDSSGNTIYF. The CDR3 DNA reads TGTGCCAGCAGGCCTGACAGCTCTGGAAACACCATATATTTT.

The CDR3 DNA follows: TGTGCCAGCTCAACCGTCAGGGGGCTGGGAGAGACCCAGTACTTC. Its translation: CASSTVRGLGETQYF. The gene calls are TRBV28 and TRBJ2-5, with 8 positions matching TRBD1. After removal of 8 bases from V and 4 bases from J, the junction contained 12 bases not matched to a gene. There are 15 residues in the CDR3. In germline, CDR1 is MDHEN, CDR2 SYDVKM.

This clonotype was counted between two and nine times. J is TRBJ1-5 and V is TRBV12-3 or TRBV12-4; 7 nucleotides agree with TRBD1. The CDR3 runs to 15 residues. The trim removed 5 bases at V and 3 bases at J, leaving 7 bases unmatched. CDR3 coding DNA: TGTGCCAGCAGTCCGCAGGGGGGGTTCAATCAGCCCCAGCATTTT. The encoded protein is CASSPQGGFNQPQHF.

The J gene is TRBJ2-5, the V gene TRBV7-2, with D uncertain. Germline CDR1 SGHTA, CDR2 FQGNSA. Trimming stripped 6 bases from V and 4 bases from J, with 15 bases between. The CDR3 extends over 14 amino acids. CDR3 bases: TGTGCCAGCAGACAGACCGCGGAGAGAGAGACCCAGTACTTC. Encoded protein: CASRQTAERETQYF.

In this sample, this clonotype turned up a few times. A read error may produce the germline difference seen at one junction end. V gene TRBV13 combines with J gene TRBJ2-7; 11 bases are shared with TRBD2. Per germline, CDR1 PRHDT and CDR2 FYEKMQ (reference sequence). This CDR3 is 13 amino acids long. Written as DNA, the CDR3 is TGTGCCAGCAGCCGATTAGCGGGAGGGACCCCCGTCTTC. Protein product: CASSRLAGGTPVF.

This clonotype came up a few times. The genes are TRBV6-1 and TRBJ1-2; maybe TRBD1 (5 bases). CDR3 size: 14 residues. V was trimmed by 4 bases and J by 4 bases, leaving 13 bases between them. Germline V gives CDR1 MNHNS, CDR2 SASEGT. The chain's CDR3 is CASSGPGLFYGYTF. The CDR3 DNA is TGTGCCAGCAGTGGACCGGGACTGTTCTATGGCTACACCTTC.